The 24 T cell receptor beta chains below all came from one sample that was sequenced in a study of blood T cell repertoires in COVID-19. Libraries were prepared by immunoSEQ multiplex PCR; TCRdb keeps only in-frame clonotypes and omits some of them. The sample has 200,000 or so clones, 87% seen once. Sequenced sample: peripheral blood. These receptors came from a man aged 40-49 years with active or convalescent COVID-19.

The chain joins TRBV27 to TRBJ2-7; TRBD1 aligns across 7 bases. Germline V lookup: CDR1 MNHEY, CDR2 SMNVEV (reference sequence). There are 13 residues in the CDR3. The junction had 5 bases not matched to a gene; V was cut back by 8 bases and J by 1 base. The CDR3 DNA is TGTGCCAGCCGACAGGGTAGATCCTACGAGCAGTACTTC. This sequence encodes CASRQGRSYEQYF.

V and J are TRBV5-1 and TRBJ2-1; D unresolved. In germline, CDR1 is SGHRS, CDR2 YFSETQ. This CDR3 is built from 16 residues. Trimming shortened V by 0 bases and J by 4 bases, and 14 bases separated the two germline ends. The CDR3 nucleotides read TGCGCCAGCAGCTTGGAGGCGTCAGGCCCTTACAATGAGCAGTTCTTC. This translates into CASSLEASGPYNEQFF.

The chain is built from TRBV27 and TRBJ2-3; D is undetermined. V was cut by 3 bases and J by 2 bases, with 9 bases left in between. The CDR3 has 14 amino acids. Germline CDR1 and CDR2: MNHEY and SMNVEV (reference sequence). For the CDR3, the DNA is TGTGCCAGCAGTTTGTCGGTCTTCACAGATACGCAGTATTTT. This codes for CASSLSVFTDTQYF.

This clone appeared once. The CDR3 DNA sequence: TGTGCCAGTATAATTCTACAGGGGAATGGCTACACCTTC. Protein: CASIILQGNGYTF. J is TRBJ1-2 and V is TRBV2; TRBD1 aligns across 7 bases. Looked up from germline, CDR1 is SNHLY and CDR2 is FYNNEI. The CDR3 length is 13 residues. V gave up 9 bases and J gave up 6 bases; unmatched junction bases: 10.

The V gene is TRBV5-6, the J gene TRBJ2-3; unclear D gene. The length of the CDR3 is 16 residues. V lost 0 bases to trimming and J lost 1 base, with 12 bases between them. Germline values: CDR1 SGHDT, CDR2 YYEEEE. The CDR3: CASSLASGSGTDTQYF. The CDR3 DNA is TGTGCCAGCAGCTTGGCCTCTGGCAGCGGCACAGATACGCAGTATTTT.

To note about this clone: The sample has other DNA sequences that encode this CDR3 too. V usage is TRBV27 and J usage is TRBJ2-7, with TRBD2 identical over 9 bases. After removal of 3 bases from V and 4 bases from J, the junction contained 1 base not matched to a gene. Per germline, CDR1 MNHEY and CDR2 SMNVEV (reference sequence). The CDR3 runs to 13 residues. The CDR3 DNA reads TGTGCCAGCAGTTTTAGCGGGAGTTACGAGCAGTACTTC. Its protein product is CASSFSGSYEQYF.

This chain joins TRBV7-2 and TRBJ2-7; no clear D gene. In germline, CDR1 is SGHTA, CDR2 FQGNSA. This CDR3 is 15 amino acids long. Trimming shortened V by 6 bases and J by 0 bases, and 15 bases separated the two germline ends. CDR3 amino acids: CASSSQALSSYEQYF. Here the CDR3 DNA reads TGTGCCAGCAGTTCCCAGGCCCTAAGCTCCTACGAGCAGTACTTC.

The rearrangement joins TRBV6-5 to TRBJ2-3; no firm D call. This CDR3 is built from 14 residues. Germline V CDR1 and CDR2: MNHEY, SVGAGI. V lost 8 bases, J lost 1 base, and 13 bases lay in between. DNA for the CDR3: TGTGCCAGCTTACGAGAGTTCGGCACAGATACGCAGTATTTT. This encodes CASLREFGTDTQYF.

The chain is built from TRBV5-6 and TRBJ2-7; 9 positions agree with TRBD2. V was clipped by 5 bases and J by 2 bases; unmatched bases: 17. Germline CDR1 and CDR2: SGHDT and YYEEEE. The CDR3 is made up of 18 amino acids. This CDR3 reads CASRSGALGGRETYEQYF. CDR3 bases: TGTGCCAGCAGATCCGGGGCTCTAGGCGGGAGGGAGACCTACGAGCAGTACTTC.

V gene TRBV7-9 combines with J gene TRBJ2-7; 9 bases align to TRBD1. Trimming took 3 bases from V and 4 from J; bases not matched to a gene: 7. Per germline, CDR1 SEHNR and CDR2 FQNEAQ (reference sequence). The CDR3 is 15 amino acids. CDR3 DNA: TGTGCCAGCAGCTTGTTAACAGGGGGCTCTTACGAGCAGTACTTC. This translates into CASSLLTGGSYEQYF.

The genes are TRBV30 and TRBJ2-2, with 11 bases fitting TRBD2. Unmatched junction bases numbered 15, after V lost 4 bases and J lost 2 bases. CDR1 is GTSNPN and CDR2 is SVGIG in the germline V gene (reference sequence). This CDR3 has 19 amino acids. In DNA form, the CDR3 reads TGTGCCTGGAATAAACCCCATAGCCGACTAGCGGGAAACACCGGGGAGCTGTTTTTT. It is translated as CAWNKPHSRLAGNTGELFF.

The CDR3 region is CASSLKTTGDGYTF. As DNA, the CDR3 is TGCGCCAGCAGCTTAAAGACCACGGGAGATGGCTACACCTTC. V and J are TRBV5-1 and TRBJ1-2; D is unresolved. Looked up from germline, CDR1 is SGHRS and CDR2 is YFSETQ. Between the trimmed V and J ends, which lost 2 bases and 6 bases, there was a span of 14 bases. The length of the CDR3 is 14 residues.

The chain carries TRBV18 and TRBJ1-2; D is uncertain. This CDR3 contains 15 residues. V dropped 2 bases and J dropped 0 bases, with 10 bases sitting between them. Germline values: CDR1 KGHSH, CDR2 LQKENI. This CDR3 reads CASSPMGTANYGYTF. The DNA for the CDR3 is TGTGCCAGCTCACCAATGGGCACAGCTAACTATGGCTACACCTTC.

CDR3 in amino acids: CATSDRGTGGRDEQFF. The DNA of the CDR3 is TGTGCCACCAGTGACAGGGGGACAGGGGGCAGGGATGAGCAGTTCTTC. The chain has TRBV24-1 and TRBJ2-1; 12 nucleotides align to TRBD1. The trim removed 4 bases at V and 8 bases at J, leaving 8 bases unmatched. The length of the CDR3 is 16 residues. Germline assignment: CDR1 KGHDR and CDR2 SFDVKD.

This sequence joins TRBV28 and TRBJ1-1, with 9 bases identical to TRBD1. The CDR3 spans 14 residues. Trimming took 6 bases from V and 1 from J; bases not matched to a gene: 3. CDR1 MDHEN and CDR2 SYDVKM come from the germline V gene. The CDR3: CASRRQGENTEAFF. The CDR3 nucleotides read TGTGCCAGCAGGCGACAGGGGGAGAACACTGAAGCTTTCTTT.

This chain connects TRBV18 to TRBJ1-2, with D tentatively TRBD1 (6 bases). The germline gives CDR1 KGHSH, CDR2 LQKENI. CDR3 length equals 13 residues. Trimming stripped 3 bases from V and 4 bases from J, with 9 bases between. CDR3 nucleotides: TGTGCCAGCTCACCTATGGGGGCCTATGGCTACACCTTC. It translates to CASSPMGAYGYTF.

The chain carries TRBV5-4 and TRBJ2-7; a possible D gene is TRBD1 (6 bases). This CDR3 is built from 13 residues. The V gene lost 4 bases and the J gene lost 10 bases, with 18 bases spanning the gap. CDR1 is SGHNT, CDR2 YYREEE, per germline (reference sequence). The CDR3 spells CASSQGGDEGQYF. CDR3 in DNA: TGTGCCAGCAGCCAAGGGGGTGACGAGGGACAGTACTTC.

The CDR3 nucleotides are TGTGCCAGCAGCCCCCGGGGGGTCGGGAACCATGGCTACACCTTC. It yields the protein CASSPRGVGNHGYTF. The chain joins TRBV9 to TRBJ1-2; D may be TRBD1 (5 bases). The CDR3 loop spans 15 amino acids. Germline V gene lookup returns CDR1 SGDLS and CDR2 YYNGEE. V was shortened by 4 bases and J by 6 bases, with 19 bases between the two germline ends.

The chain recombines TRBV10-1 with TRBJ2-3; D not resolved. The CDR3 loop spans 15 amino acids. The ends were cut back, 4 bases at V and 7 bases at J, with 18 bases in the middle. Germline V gene lookup returns CDR1 WNHNN and CDR2 SYGVQD (reference sequence). The CDR3 region is CASSGPGSGANTQYF. CDR3 nucleotides: TGCGCCAGCAGTGGGCCCGGTTCTGGAGCTAATACGCAGTATTTT.

The chain carries TRBV5-1 and TRBJ2-1; 12 bases agree with TRBD2. From germline, CDR1 is SGHRS and CDR2 YFSETQ. This CDR3 contains 15 residues. The V and J ends lost 0 bases and 10 bases, in that order; junction bases with no gene match: 5. The CDR3 region has the DNA TGCGCCAGCAGCTTGGCTAGCGGGGGGGCCAGGGAGCAGTTCTTC. It is translated as CASSLASGGAREQFF.

J is TRBJ2-6 and V is TRBV18, with 8 bases lining up with TRBD2. Germline CDR1 KGHSH, CDR2 LQKENI. The J segment lost 4 bases and the V segment lost 1 base, leaving 6 bases of the junction unmatched. CDR3 length equals 17 residues. This CDR3 reads CASSPLSGGSGANVLTF. In DNA, the CDR3 is TGTGCCAGCTCACCACTTTCGGGGGGGAGCGGGGCCAACGTCCTGACTTTC.

The chain uses TRBV2 and TRBJ1-5; D is ambiguous. V gave up 3 bases and J gave up 2 bases, with 8 bases separating them. This CDR3 is 14 amino acids long. CDR1 and CDR2 from the germline V gene are SNHLY and FYNNEI. The CDR3 nucleotides are TGTGCCAGCAGTGATTTAGAGGGCAATCAGCCCCAGCATTTT. Protein sequence: CASSDLEGNQPQHF.

This chain uses TRBV2 with TRBJ1-1, with 10 positions matching TRBD1. Germline V gene data show CDR1 as SNHLY and CDR2 as FYNNEI. V shed 9 bases, J shed 1 base, and the junction held 2 bases outside the gene matches. CDR3 length: 13 residues. The DNA of the CDR3 is TGTGCCAGGCGACAGGGGGCGAACACTGAAGCTTTCTTT. Translated: CARRQGANTEAFF.

V is TRBV18 and J is TRBJ2-5, with D perhaps TRBD2 (5 bases). Trimming stripped 4 bases from V and 2 bases from J, with 20 bases between. In germline, CDR1 is KGHSH, CDR2 LQKENI. This CDR3 contains 17 residues. As DNA, the CDR3 is TGTGCCAGCTCACAAAATATGGCTACACGGGAACAAGAGACCCAGTACTTC. This codes for CASSQNMATREQETQYF.